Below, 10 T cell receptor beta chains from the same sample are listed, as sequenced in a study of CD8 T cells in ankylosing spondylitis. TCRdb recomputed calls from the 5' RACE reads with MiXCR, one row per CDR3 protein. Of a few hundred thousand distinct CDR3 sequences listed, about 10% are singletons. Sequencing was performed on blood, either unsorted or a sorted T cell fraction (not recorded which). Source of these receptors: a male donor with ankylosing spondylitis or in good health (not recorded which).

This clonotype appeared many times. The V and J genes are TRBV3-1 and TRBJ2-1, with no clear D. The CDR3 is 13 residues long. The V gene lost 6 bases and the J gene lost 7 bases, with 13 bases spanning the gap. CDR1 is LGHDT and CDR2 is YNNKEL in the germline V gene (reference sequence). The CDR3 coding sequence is TGTGCCAGCAGTCGGACCAGACATAATGAGCAGTTCTTC. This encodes CASSRTRHNEQFF.

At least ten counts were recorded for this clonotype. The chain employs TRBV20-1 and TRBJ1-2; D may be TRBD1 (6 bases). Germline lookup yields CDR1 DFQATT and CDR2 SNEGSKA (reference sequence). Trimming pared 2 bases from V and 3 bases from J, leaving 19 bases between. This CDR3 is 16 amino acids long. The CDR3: CSARPSTGGEDYGYTF. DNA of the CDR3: TGCAGTGCTAGACCTTCCACGGGGGGCGAGGACTATGGCTACACCTTC.

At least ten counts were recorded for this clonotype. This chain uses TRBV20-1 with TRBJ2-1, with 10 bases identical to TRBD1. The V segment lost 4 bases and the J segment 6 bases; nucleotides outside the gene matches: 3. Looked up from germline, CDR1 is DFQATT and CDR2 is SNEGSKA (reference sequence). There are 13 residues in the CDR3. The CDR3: CSATGTGVNEQFF. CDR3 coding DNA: TGCAGTGCTACCGGGACAGGGGTCAATGAGCAGTTCTTC.

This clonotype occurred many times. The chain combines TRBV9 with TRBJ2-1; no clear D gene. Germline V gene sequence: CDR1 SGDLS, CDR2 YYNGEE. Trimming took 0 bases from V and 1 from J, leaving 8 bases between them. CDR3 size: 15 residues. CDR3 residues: CASSVDQASYNEQFF. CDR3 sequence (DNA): TGTGCCAGCAGCGTAGATCAAGCATCCTACAATGAGCAGTTCTTC.

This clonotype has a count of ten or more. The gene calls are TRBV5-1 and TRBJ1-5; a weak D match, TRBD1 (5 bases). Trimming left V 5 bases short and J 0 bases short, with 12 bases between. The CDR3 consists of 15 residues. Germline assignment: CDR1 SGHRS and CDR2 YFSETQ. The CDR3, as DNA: TGCGCCAGCAGATCCGGGACGGATAGCAATCAGCCCCAGCATTTT. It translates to CASRSGTDSNQPQHF.

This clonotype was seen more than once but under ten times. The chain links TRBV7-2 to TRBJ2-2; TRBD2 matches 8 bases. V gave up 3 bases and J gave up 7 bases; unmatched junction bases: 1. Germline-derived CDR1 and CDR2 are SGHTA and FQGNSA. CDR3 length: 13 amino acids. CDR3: CASSLAGGGELFF. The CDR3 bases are TGTGCCAGCAGCTTGGCGGGGGGCGGGGAGCTGTTTTTT.

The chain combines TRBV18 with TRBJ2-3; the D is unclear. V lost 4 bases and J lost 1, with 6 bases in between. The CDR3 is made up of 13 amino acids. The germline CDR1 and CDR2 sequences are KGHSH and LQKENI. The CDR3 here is CASSRLGTDTQYF. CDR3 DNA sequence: TGTGCCAGCTCACGCCTCGGCACAGATACGCAGTATTTT.

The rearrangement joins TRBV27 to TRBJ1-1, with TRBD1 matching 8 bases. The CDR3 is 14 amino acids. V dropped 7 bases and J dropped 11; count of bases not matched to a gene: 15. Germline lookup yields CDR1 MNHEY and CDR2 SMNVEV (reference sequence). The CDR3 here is CASKGARQGIVAFF. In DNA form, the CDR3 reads TGTGCCAGCAAAGGGGCAAGACAGGGGATAGTTGCTTTCTTT.

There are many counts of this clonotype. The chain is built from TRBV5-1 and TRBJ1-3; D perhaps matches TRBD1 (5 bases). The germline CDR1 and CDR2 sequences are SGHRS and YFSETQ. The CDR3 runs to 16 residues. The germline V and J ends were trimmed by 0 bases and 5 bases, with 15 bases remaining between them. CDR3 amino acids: CASSLDRPGFRNTIYF. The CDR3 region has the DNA TGCGCCAGCAGCTTGGATCGCCCAGGGTTTCGAAACACCATATATTTT.

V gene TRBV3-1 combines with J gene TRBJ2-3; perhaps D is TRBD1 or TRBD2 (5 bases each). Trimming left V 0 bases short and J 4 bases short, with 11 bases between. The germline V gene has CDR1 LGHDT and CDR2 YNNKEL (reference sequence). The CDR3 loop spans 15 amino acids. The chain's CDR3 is CASSQDPGTADTQYF. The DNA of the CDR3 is TGTGCCAGCAGCCAAGATCCGGGGACCGCAGATACGCAGTATTTT.